These 21 T cell receptor beta chains were all obtained from the same sample, sequenced in a study of vaccination effects on CD4 cells after COVID-19. Assay: immunoSEQ multiplex PCR; the TCRdb copy retains only in-frame clones and omits some. This sample has 40,000 to 50,000 clones, with under 70% found just once. Antigen-specific CD4+ T cell clonotypes were called by their expansion after viral peptide-pool culture in ViraFEST. Isolation of CD4+ T cells took place after 10 days of culture. People in the vaccine group had not been infected with SARS-CoV-2 before, and their nucleocapsid antibodies were negative. These TCRs are of unknown antigen specificity. Sample: CD4+ T cells from PBMCs cultured with HCoV-OC43 spike peptides, taken before COVID-19 vaccination. Noted subset: HCoV-OC43 spike overlapping peptide pool stimulation. Every receptor here comes from a human donor who received a COVID-19 vaccine.

The chain uses TRBV27 and TRBJ2-2; D is unresolved. The CDR3 consists of 15 residues. Trimming shortened V by 6 bases and J by 1 base, and 12 bases separated the two germline ends. The germline gives CDR1 MNHEY, CDR2 SMNVEV (reference sequence). The CDR3 DNA reads as TGTGCCAGCAGAAATTTTATCAGGAACACCGGGGAGCTGTTTTTT. This sequence encodes CASRNFIRNTGELFF.

The chain is built from TRBV12-3 or TRBV12-4 and TRBJ2-2, with TRBD1 matching over 9 bases. Unmatched junction bases numbered 0, after V lost 6 bases and J lost 7 bases. The CDR3 is 12 amino acids. The CDR3 DNA reads TGTGCCAGCAGGACAGGGGGCGGGGAGCTGTTTTTT. Its translation is CASRTGGGELFF.

V gene TRBV5-8 combines with J gene TRBJ2-4; D may be TRBD2 (5 bases). V shed 4 bases and J shed 9 bases, with 20 bases lying between them. CDR1 and CDR2 from the germline V gene are SGHTS and YDEGEE. This CDR3 has 15 amino acids. The CDR3 DNA reads TGTGCCAGCAGCCACGGCCTCACGACTACTCTCATTCAGTACTTC. Amino acids: CASSHGLTTTLIQYF.

About this clone itself: Other DNA sequences in the sample encode the same CDR3. V and J are TRBV6-6 and TRBJ2-1; D remains ambiguous. This CDR3 has 14 amino acids. Trimming cost V 0 bases and J 4 bases, with 7 bases left between them. Looked up from germline, CDR1 is MNHNY and CDR2 is SVGAGI (reference sequence). CDR3 region: CASSYSRVYNEQFF. The CDR3 coding sequence is TGTGCCAGCAGTTACTCTCGGGTGTACAATGAGCAGTTCTTC.

The rearrangement joins TRBV5-1 to TRBJ2-7; tentatively, D is TRBD1 (7 bases). Trimming stripped 2 bases from V and 5 bases from J, with 14 bases between. The CDR3 length is 14 residues. Per the germline V gene, CDR1 is SGHRS and CDR2 is YFSETQ. This CDR3 reads CASSFGGTVNEQYF. As DNA, the CDR3 is TGCGCCAGCAGCTTTGGCGGGACAGTTAACGAGCAGTACTTC.

V gene TRBV5-1 combines with J gene TRBJ2-3; no reliable D call. The CDR3 spans 14 residues. The germline gives CDR1 SGHRS, CDR2 YFSETQ. V was trimmed by 5 bases and J by 0 bases, leaving 10 bases between them. Here the CDR3 reads CASREGLSTDTQYF. In DNA, the CDR3 is TGCGCCAGCAGAGAAGGGCTTAGCACAGATACGCAGTATTTT.

V is TRBV30 and J is TRBJ2-1; the match to TRBD1 covers 7 bases. CDR1 and CDR2 (germline): GTSNPN, SVGIG (reference sequence). V shed 2 bases and J 13 bases; nucleotides not matched to a gene: 17. The CDR3 covers 15 residues. CDR3 sequence reads: CAWSMGDRNTITQFF. The DNA of the CDR3 is TGTGCCTGGAGTATGGGGGACAGAAATACAATAACTCAGTTCTTC. The variable domain in full, completed from reference TRBV30 and TRBJ2-1, reads SQTIHQWPATLVQPVGSPLSLECTVEGTSNPNLYWYRQAAGRGLQLLFYSVGIGQISSEVPQNLSASRPQDRQFILSSKKLLLSDSGFYLCAWSMGDRNTITQFFGPGTRLTVL.

There are a few counts of this clone. The chain links TRBV12-3 or TRBV12-4 to TRBJ2-5; 8 bases match TRBD1. There are 12 residues in the CDR3. Losses at the gene ends were 5 bases for V and 4 bases for J; bases not matched to a gene: 0. CDR3 in amino acids: CASSQGAETQYF. The CDR3 region has the DNA TGTGCCAGCAGTCAGGGGGCAGAGACCCAGTACTTC.

The genes are TRBV30 and TRBJ1-2; 7 positions agree with TRBD1. V lost 2 bases and J lost 5; bases outside the gene matches: 11. CDR3 length: 15 amino acids. Germline CDR1 reads GTSNPN; CDR2 reads SVGIG (reference sequence). This CDR3 is CAWSRGGARGYGYTF. CDR3 DNA: TGTGCCTGGAGTCGAGGGGGCGCGAGGGGATATGGCTACACCTTC.

The chain combines TRBV30 with TRBJ2-7, with D possibly matching TRBD1 (5 bases). The germline CDR1 and CDR2 sequences are GTSNPN and SVGIG (reference sequence). Trimming removed 0 bases from V and 0 bases from J, with 9 bases in between. The CDR3 is 14 residues long. CDR3 coding DNA: TGTGCCTGGAGTGTACTACAGGACTCCTACGAGCAGTACTTC. Protein: CAWSVLQDSYEQYF. The full variable domain, its missing parts supplied by reference TRBV30 and TRBJ2-7, is SQTIHQWPATLVQPVGSPLSLECTVEGTSNPNLYWYRQAAGRGLQLLFYSVGIGQISSEVPQNLSASRPQDRQFILSSKKLLLSDSGFYLCAWSVLQDSYEQYFGPGTRLTVT.

This chain uses TRBV6-5 with TRBJ2-1; the D call may be TRBD1 or TRBD2 (5 bases each). The V and J ends lost 4 bases and 10 bases respectively, with 14 bases between them. Germline V lookup: CDR1 MNHEY, CDR2 SVGAGI. The CDR3 runs 13 residues. CDR3 in DNA: TGTGCCAGCAGTTTGCAGGGAGAATCCGAGCAGTTCTTC. It encodes CASSLQGESEQFF.

This clone came up once. This rearrangement joins TRBV5-4 to TRBJ2-1; a possible D gene is TRBD1 (5 bases). Germline CDR1 and CDR2: SGHNT and YYREEE (reference sequence). CDR3 size: 15 residues. The V gene lost 2 bases and the J gene lost 4 bases, with 13 bases spanning the gap. CDR3 sequence: CASSLPSGKYNEQFF. The CDR3 DNA follows: TGTGCCAGCAGCTTACCCTCAGGGAAATACAATGAGCAGTTCTTC.

This clone was counted once. The J gene is TRBJ1-2, the V gene TRBV7-2; D is perhaps TRBD1 (6 bases). CDR3 length: 14 amino acids. Per the germline V gene, CDR1 is SGHTA and CDR2 is FQGNSA. Trimming took 1 base from V and 4 from J, leaving 10 bases between them. CDR3 nucleotide sequence: TGTGCCAGCAGCTTAGTAGGGGGGCCCTATGGCTACACCTTC. It translates to CASSLVGGPYGYTF.

This chain connects TRBV29-1 to TRBJ1-4; 11 positions match TRBD1. Germline values: CDR1 SQVTM, CDR2 ANQGSEA. The ends lost 6 bases at V and 8 bases at J; junction bases unmatched: 5. This CDR3 contains 13 residues. The CDR3 region has the DNA TGCAGCGTGCTCGGGACAGGGGGGGAAAAACTGTTTTTT. It encodes CSVLGTGGEKLFF.

This sequence joins TRBV4-1 and TRBJ2-7, with 13 bases identical to TRBD2. CDR1 and CDR2 (germline): MGHRA, YSYEKL. V lost 2 bases to trimming and J lost 2 bases; unmatched junction nucleotides: 15. The CDR3 is made up of 20 amino acids. The chain's CDR3 is CASSQPRLAGGRIDPYEQYF. The CDR3 nucleotides read TGCGCCAGCAGCCAACCACGACTAGCGGGGGGCCGGATAGACCCCTACGAGCAGTACTTC.

This chain uses TRBV5-4 with TRBJ1-4; TRBD1 agrees at 8 bases. The trim removed 4 bases at V and 7 bases at J, leaving 6 bases unmatched. Germline lookup yields CDR1 SGHNT and CDR2 YYREEE (reference sequence). There are 14 residues in the CDR3. The CDR3 region is CASSRQGSSEKLFF. Written as DNA, the CDR3 is TGTGCCAGCAGCAGACAGGGGTCAAGTGAAAAACTGTTTTTT.

The chain recombines TRBV28 with TRBJ2-3, with 9 bases identical to TRBD2. J was trimmed by 3 bases and V by 8 bases; bases with no gene match: 15. Germline V gene sequence: CDR1 MDHEN, CDR2 SYDVKM. There are 17 residues in the CDR3. The chain's CDR3 is CASPPAAAGGITDTQYF. DNA of the CDR3: TGTGCCAGCCCTCCTGCAGCAGCGGGAGGTATTACAGATACGCAGTATTTT.

The chain recombines TRBV6-1 with TRBJ1-2; 7 positions match TRBD1. The CDR3 has 15 amino acids. After removal of 1 base from V and 4 bases from J, the junction contained 6 bases not matched to a gene. The germline V gene has CDR1 MNHNS and CDR2 SASEGT. The CDR3 region has the DNA TGTGCCAGCAGTGAAGTGTGGACAGGCGGCTATGGCTACACCTTC. Translating gives CASSEVWTGGYGYTF.

The chain uses TRBV3-1 (or the pseudogene TRBV3-2) and TRBJ2-7, with 14 bases identical to TRBD2. V was clipped by 4 bases and J by 7 bases; unmatched bases: 21. This CDR3 region has 20 residues. Germline loops: CDR1 LGHDT, CDR2 YNNKEL (reference sequence). Written as DNA, the CDR3 is TGTGCCAGCAGCCGCCCACGACTAGCGGGAGGGCCGACCCTAAGGGGAGAGCAGTACTTC. Encoded protein: CASSRPRLAGGPTLRGEQYF.

The chain uses TRBV10-3 and TRBJ1-5, with D unresolved. This CDR3 region has 12 residues. The germline gives CDR1 ENHRY, CDR2 SYGVKD. The V and J ends lost 6 bases and 3 bases respectively, with 6 bases between them. The CDR3: CAISDVNQPQHF. Here the CDR3 DNA reads TGTGCCATCAGCGACGTCAATCAGCCCCAGCATTTT.

The chain joins TRBV2 to TRBJ1-2; possibly TRBD1 for D (5 bases). With 6 bases removed from V and 0 bases from J, the gap between germline ends came to 11 bases. Germline V gives CDR1 SNHLY, CDR2 FYNNEI. This CDR3 is 14 amino acids long. This CDR3 reads CASRRGGANYGYTF. The CDR3 DNA reads TGTGCCAGCAGGAGGGGAGGAGCTAACTATGGCTACACCTTC.